The rows below give T cell receptor beta chains drawn from one sample of a study of blood T cells in healthy people across ages. TCRdb fed the 5' RACE reads into MiXCR, producing one record per CDR3 protein. This table has over a million distinct CDR3 sequences, around 27% appearing once. These data also formed part of another study, on T cells of mothers and their children.

Sequenced: blood. Receptor source: a girl aged 2-9 years in good health. CDR3s include the opening cysteine and the closing phenylalanine or tryptophan. The D gene is left open where the match is weak. Clone size is stated in some rows and not others, as once, few, many or a class when expanded.

size | J | D | V | CDR3 | DNA
NA | TRBJ2-3 | TRBD2 | TRBV7-2 | CASSARVGGGASDTQYF | TGTGCCAGCAGCGCAAGAGTTGGCGGGGGGGCCTCAGATACGCAGTATTTT
NA | TRBJ1-2 | TRBD1 | TRBV20-1 | CSASYRTGDDYGYTF | TGCAGTGCTAGCTATAGGACAGGGGACGACTATGGCTACACCTTC
once | TRBJ1-4 | NA | TRBV4-1 | CASSSTRTNEKLFF | TGCGCCAGCAGTTCCACTAGGACTAATGAAAAACTGTTTTTT
few | TRBJ1-2 | TRBD1 | TRBV2 | CASSGDSGPYGYTF | TGTGCCAGCAGTGGGGACAGCGGCCCCTATGGCTACACCTTC
many | TRBJ2-3 | TRBD2 | TRBV5-1 | CASSLFQREGTDTQYF | TGCGCCAGCAGCTTATTCCAGCGGGAGGGCACAGATACGCAGTATTTT
NA | TRBJ2-7 | NA | TRBV6-2/TRBV6-3 | CASSYPDEQYF | TGTGCCAGCAGTTATCCCGACGAGCAGTACTTC
NA | TRBJ1-2 | NA | TRBV7-2 | CASSLITATPYTF | TGTGCCAGCAGCTTAATCACAGCTACCCCCTACACCTTC
NA | TRBJ2-2 | NA | TRBV12-3/TRBV12-4 | CASTGPTRNTGELFF | TGTGCCAGCACTGGACCTACACGGAACACCGGGGAGCTGTTTTTT
NA | TRBJ1-4 | TRBD1 | TRBV29-1 | CSVRSGTGNEKLFF | TGCAGCGTCCGATCCGGGACAGGGAATGAAAAACTGTTTTTT
few | TRBJ2-1 | NA | TRBV11-1 | CASSLDVETGEQFF | TGTGCCAGCAGCTTAGACGTAGAGACGGGTGAGCAGTTCTTC
NA | TRBJ2-7 | NA | TRBV9 | CASSVEGTEYYEQYF | TGTGCCAGCAGCGTGGAAGGGACGGAATACTACGAGCAGTACTTC
NA | TRBJ1-4 | TRBD1 | TRBV9 | CASSVGQGDGEKLFF | TGTGCCAGCAGCGTAGGACAGGGGGATGGAGAAAAACTGTTTTTT
NA | TRBJ2-1 | NA | TRBV19 | CASSMGSGGGNEQFF | TGTGCCAGTAGTATGGGTAGCGGAGGCGGAAATGAGCAGTTCTTC
few | TRBJ2-5 | NA | TRBV3-1 | CASSRSIVKETQYF | TGTGCCAGCAGCCGCAGCATTGTGAAAGAGACCCAGTACTTC
NA | TRBJ1-5 | TRBD1 | TRBV9 | CASSPWTGPPQHF | TGTGCCAGCAGCCCGTGGACAGGGCCGCCCCAGCATTTT
many | TRBJ2-7 | NA | TRBV12-3/TRBV12-4 | CASSRTGTYEQYF | TGTGCCAGCAGCCGCACCGGGACGTACGAGCAGTACTTC
NA | TRBJ1-1 | NA | TRBV12-3/TRBV12-4 | CASSFIREWILNTEAFF | TGTGCCAGCAGTTTCATCAGGGAATGGATTCTGAACACTGAAGCTTTCTTT
NA | TRBJ1-1 | NA | TRBV6-5 | CASSTPGGGVGTFF | TGTGCCAGCAGTACCCCCGGTGGGGGGGTGGGAACTTTCTTT
NA | TRBJ2-1 | TRBD2 | TRBV5-6 | CASSLVRYSGRADSYNEQFF | TGTGCCAGCAGCTTGGTGCGTTATAGCGGGAGGGCGGACTCCTACAATGAGCAGTTCTTC
NA | TRBJ1-1 | NA | TRBV29-1 | CSVRGQWNTEAFF | TGCAGCGTTAGGGGACAATGGAACACTGAAGCTTTCTTT
few | TRBJ2-7 | TRBD2 | TRBV28 | CASSHTSGAFYEQYF | TGTGCCAGCAGCCATACTAGCGGGGCATTCTACGAGCAGTACTTC
NA | TRBJ2-5 | NA | TRBV25-1 | CASSVPGIAETQYF | TGTGCCAGCAGTGTCCCGGGGATAGCGGAGACCCAGTACTTC
NA | TRBJ2-1 | NA | TRBV5-6 | CASSYKTYNEQFF | TGTGCCAGCAGCTATAAAACCTACAATGAGCAGTTCTTC
few | TRBJ1-6 | NA | TRBV4-1 | CASSQYESSLSPLHF | TGCGCCAGCAGCCAATATGAGAGTTCACTTTCACCCCTCCACTTT
many | TRBJ2-7 | NA | TRBV19 | CASTSLGEQYF | TGTGCCAGTACGTCCCTCGGCGAGCAGTACTTC
NA | TRBJ2-3 | TRBD1 | TRBV29-1 | CSAIRTGSTDTQYF | TGCAGCGCCATAAGGACAGGAAGCACAGATACGCAGTATTTT
NA | TRBJ1-5 | NA | TRBV7-9 | CASSLGTQPQHF | TGTGCCAGCAGCTTAGGTACCCAGCCCCAGCATTTT
NA | TRBJ1-2 | NA | TRBV4-3 | CASSRDRGLSYGYTF | TGCGCCAGCAGCCGAGATCGGGGGCTAAGCTATGGCTACACCTTC
NA | TRBJ2-3 | NA | TRBV29-1 | CSVVETRSTDTQYF | TGCAGCGTCGTTGAGACACGGTCCACAGATACGCAGTATTTT
few | TRBJ2-1 | NA | TRBV7-2 | CASSPRLRPGSYNEQFF | TGTGCCAGCAGCCCAAGACTGCGCCCGGGCTCCTACAATGAGCAGTTCTTC
once | TRBJ2-4 | NA | TRBV11-2 | CASSLRDHLAKNIQYF | TGTGCCAGCAGCTTAAGGGACCACTTAGCCAAAAACATTCAGTACTTC
few | TRBJ1-2 | NA | TRBV24-1 | CATSDLRPGGYGYTF | TGTGCCACCAGTGATTTGCGACCGGGAGGCTATGGCTACACCTTC
NA | TRBJ1-1 | NA | TRBV20-1 | CSAISHDLIDGEAFF | TGCAGTGCTATATCTCACGATTTAATCGACGGGGAAGCTTTCTTT
few | TRBJ2-3 | NA | TRBV28 | CASSPTTRDTQYF | TGTGCCAGCAGCCCCACGACCAGAGATACGCAGTATTTT
NA | TRBJ1-1 | NA | TRBV12-3/TRBV12-4 | CASSLSTTEAFF | TGTGCCAGCAGTTTAAGTACCACTGAAGCTTTCTTT
few | TRBJ1-5 | NA | TRBV20-1 | CSARGWDKDTSRAQFSNQPQHF | TGCAGTGCTAGAGGGTGGGATAAGGACACCTCTCGGGCACAATTCAGCAATCAGCCCCAGCATTTT
few | TRBJ2-3 | NA | TRBV7-2 | CASSLLGSGATDTQYF | TGTGCCAGCAGCTTATTGGGTAGCGGTGCTACAGATACGCAGTATTTT
few | TRBJ2-1 | NA | TRBV29-1 | CSVDKTILTDEQFF | TGCAGCGTTGACAAAACTATCCTCACGGATGAGCAGTTCTTC
NA | TRBJ2-5 | TRBD1 | TRBV10-3 | CAINGPGQGETQYF | TGTGCCATCAACGGTCCGGGACAGGGGGAGACCCAGTACTTC
NA | TRBJ2-7 | NA | TRBV7-9 | CASTTPAYEQYF | TGTGCCAGCACCACGCCCGCCTACGAGCAGTACTTC
NA | TRBJ2-1 | TRBD2 | TRBV5-1 | CASSLVAGRASNEQFF | TGCGCCAGCAGCTTGGTGGCCGGGAGGGCCTCAAATGAGCAGTTCTTC
few | TRBJ1-3 | NA | TRBV7-9 | CASSSLKTFSGNTIYF | TGTGCCAGCAGCTCTCTCAAAACTTTCTCTGGAAACACCATATATTTT
few | TRBJ2-7 | TRBD1 | TRBV12-3/TRBV12-4 | CLGRLGTASYEQYF | TGCCTCGGCCGCCTCGGGACAGCTTCCTACGAGCAGTACTTC
few | TRBJ2-4 | NA | TRBV7-9 | CASSSISRDSPEAKNIQYF | TGTGCCAGCAGTTCAATTTCCCGGGACTCCCCTGAGGCCAAAAACATTCAGTACTTC
few | TRBJ1-2 | TRBD1 | TRBV4-2 | CASSPSGDRRDYGYTF | TGTGCCAGCAGTCCCTCAGGGGACAGGAGGGACTATGGCTACACCTTC
few | TRBJ1-5 | NA | TRBV4-1 | CASSQDYGGQPQHF | TGCGCCAGCAGCCAAGATTACGGTGGTCAGCCCCAGCATTTT
once | TRBJ1-4 | NA | TRBV12-3/TRBV12-4 | CASSTGWTNEKLFF | TGTGCCAGCAGTACAGGGTGGACTAATGAAAAACTGTTTTTT
NA | TRBJ2-1 | TRBD2 | TRBV29-1 | CSGKTSGYNEQFF | TGCAGCGGGAAGACTAGCGGGTACAATGAGCAGTTCTTC
NA | TRBJ2-2 | NA | TRBV29-1 | CSVVLSPGELFF | TGCAGCGTCGTACTGAGCCCCGGGGAGCTGTTTTTT
NA | TRBJ1-1 | NA | TRBV12-3/TRBV12-4 | CVSRDAGAEAFF | TGTGTCAGCAGAGACGCAGGGGCCGAAGCTTTCTTT
NA | TRBJ2-7 | NA | TRBV20-1 | CSARGRGRQLLFYEQYF | TGCAGTGCTAGGGGGAGGGGGCGCCAACTCCTATTCTACGAGCAGTACTTC
few | TRBJ1-2 | NA | TRBV5-6 | CASSLAGSPFYGYTF | TGTGCCAGCAGCTTGGCGGGGTCCCCCTTCTATGGCTACACCTTC
few | TRBJ2-1 | NA | TRBV15 | CATSRVGRSYNEQFF | TGTGCCACCAGCAGAGTGGGACGCTCCTACAATGAGCAGTTCTTC
few | TRBJ1-4 | NA | TRBV7-9 | CASSETRGEKLFF | TGTGCCAGCAGCGAAACTAGGGGAGAAAAACTGTTTTTT
NA | TRBJ2-5 | NA | TRBV5-1 | CASSSGTRTIQTQYF | TGCGCCAGCAGCTCCGGGACACGGACGATTCAGACCCAGTACTTC
NA | TRBJ2-3 | TRBD1 | TRBV6-1 | CASSSIRDRGATDTQYF | TGTGCCAGCAGCTCAATCCGGGACAGGGGCGCCACAGATACGCAGTATTTT
many | TRBJ2-7 | NA | TRBV12-3/TRBV12-4 | CASSLPEGRGLFYEQYF | TGTGCCAGCAGTCTACCGGAGGGCAGGGGACTTTTCTACGAGCAGTACTTC
few | TRBJ2-5 | NA | TRBV20-1 | CSARGDPLGETQYF | TGCAGTGCTAGAGGGGACCCGCTGGGGGAGACCCAGTACTTC
NA | TRBJ2-5 | TRBD2 | TRBV12-3/TRBV12-4 | CASRTGTTETQYF | TGTGCCAGCAGGACCGGGACTACGGAGACCCAGTACTTC